This T cell receptor (beta chain) was identified during a study of T cell responses to AZD1222 COVID-19 vaccine. Notes on the study in general: Baseline serology detected seropositivity in only a handful of AZD1222 recipients. Possibly, clonal diversity was underestimated; donors were largely white British and included more females. Variant regions that are unmutated are reportedly the target of nearly half of spike-specific TCRs.

V lost 3 bases and J lost 4; bases outside the gene matches: 7. CDR1 is LNHNV and CDR2 is YYDKDF in the germline V gene (reference sequence). The CDR3 runs 15 residues. Sequencing was performed with immunoSEQ multiplex PCR; in TCRdb, only in-frame clones are kept and a portion is missing. The sample has more than 70,000 clones; over 75% are singletons. A note on this clone: The antigen remains unidentified.

The sequenced sample was peripheral blood, obtained on day 0 of MenACWY control vaccination. The receptor comes from an adult in good health. This chain joins TRBV15 and TRBJ1-1; the match to TRBD1 covers 8 bases. The CDR3 coding sequence is TGTGCCACCAGCAGGGGACAGGCCCGGGGCACTGAAGCTTTCTTT. Translation gives CATSRGQARGTEAFF.